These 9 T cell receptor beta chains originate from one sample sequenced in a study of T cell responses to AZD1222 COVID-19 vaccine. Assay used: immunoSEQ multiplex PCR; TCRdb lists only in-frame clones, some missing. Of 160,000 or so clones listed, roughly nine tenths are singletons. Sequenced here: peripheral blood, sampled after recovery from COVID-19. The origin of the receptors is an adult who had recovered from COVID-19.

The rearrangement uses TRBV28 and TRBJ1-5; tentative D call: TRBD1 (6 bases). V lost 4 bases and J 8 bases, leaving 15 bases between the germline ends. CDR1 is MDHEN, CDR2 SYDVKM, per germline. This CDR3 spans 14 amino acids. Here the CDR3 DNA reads TGTGCCAGCAGTTCCCCCGGGGGCGGCGAGCCCCAGCATTTT. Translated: CASSSPGGGEPQHF.

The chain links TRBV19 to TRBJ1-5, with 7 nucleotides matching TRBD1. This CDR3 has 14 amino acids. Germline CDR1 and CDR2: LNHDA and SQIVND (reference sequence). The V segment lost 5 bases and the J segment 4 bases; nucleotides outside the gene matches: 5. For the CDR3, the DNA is TGTGCCAGTAGTGCCGGACAGGCAAATCAGCCCCAGCATTTT. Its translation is CASSAGQANQPQHF.

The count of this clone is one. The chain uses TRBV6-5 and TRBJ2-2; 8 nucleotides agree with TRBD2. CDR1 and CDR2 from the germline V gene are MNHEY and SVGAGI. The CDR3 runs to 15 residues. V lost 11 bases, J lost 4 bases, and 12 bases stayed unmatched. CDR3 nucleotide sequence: TGTGCCTGCTTTTCGGGGGGGGAGTCCACCGGGGAGCTGTTTTTT. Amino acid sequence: CACFSGGESTGELFF.

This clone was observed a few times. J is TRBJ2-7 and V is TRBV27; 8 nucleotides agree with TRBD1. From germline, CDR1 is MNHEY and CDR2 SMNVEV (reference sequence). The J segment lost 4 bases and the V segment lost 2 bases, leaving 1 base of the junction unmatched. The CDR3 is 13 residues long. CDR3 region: CASSLGDRYEQYF. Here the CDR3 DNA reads TGTGCCAGCAGTTTAGGGGACAGGTACGAGCAGTACTTC.

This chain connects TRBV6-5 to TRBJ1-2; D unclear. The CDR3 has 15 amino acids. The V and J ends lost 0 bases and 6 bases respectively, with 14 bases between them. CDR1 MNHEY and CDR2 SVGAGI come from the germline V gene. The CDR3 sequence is CASSYSKLVGNGYTF. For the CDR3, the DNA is TGTGCCAGCAGTTACTCGAAACTGGTGGGGAATGGCTACACCTTC.

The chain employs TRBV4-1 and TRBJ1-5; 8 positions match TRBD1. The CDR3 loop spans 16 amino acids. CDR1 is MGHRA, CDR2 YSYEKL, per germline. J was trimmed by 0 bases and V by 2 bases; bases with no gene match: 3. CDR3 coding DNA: TGCGCCAGCAGCCAACAGGGGGCACCTAGCAATCAGCCCCAGCATTTT. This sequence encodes CASSQQGAPSNQPQHF.

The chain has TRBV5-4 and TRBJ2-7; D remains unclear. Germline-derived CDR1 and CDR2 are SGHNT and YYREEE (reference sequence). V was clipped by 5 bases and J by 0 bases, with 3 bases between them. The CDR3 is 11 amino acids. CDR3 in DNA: TGTGCCAGCAGTTTCTCCTACGAGCAGTACTTC. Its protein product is CASSFSYEQYF.

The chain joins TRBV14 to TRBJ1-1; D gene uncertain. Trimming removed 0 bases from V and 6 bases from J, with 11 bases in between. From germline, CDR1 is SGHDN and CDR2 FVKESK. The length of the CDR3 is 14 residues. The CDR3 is CASSQEVRVAEAFF. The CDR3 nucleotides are TGTGCCAGCAGCCAAGAAGTCCGGGTCGCTGAAGCTTTCTTT.

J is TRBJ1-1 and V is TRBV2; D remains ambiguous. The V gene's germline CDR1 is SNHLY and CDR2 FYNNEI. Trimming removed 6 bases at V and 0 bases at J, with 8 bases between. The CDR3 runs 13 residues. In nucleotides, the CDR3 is TGTGCCAGCAGGCGCCTTATGAACACTGAAGCTTTCTTT. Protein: CASRRLMNTEAFF.